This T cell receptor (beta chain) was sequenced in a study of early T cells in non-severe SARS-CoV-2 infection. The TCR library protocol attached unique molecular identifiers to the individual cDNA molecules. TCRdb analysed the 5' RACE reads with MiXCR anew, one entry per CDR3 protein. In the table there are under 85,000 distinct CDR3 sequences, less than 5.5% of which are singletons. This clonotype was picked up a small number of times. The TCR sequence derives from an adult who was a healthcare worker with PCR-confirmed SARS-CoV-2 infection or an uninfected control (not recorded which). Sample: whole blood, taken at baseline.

Written as DNA, the CDR3 is TGTGCCAGCATCCCCCGTCGACAGGGGGCGCGTAAAAACATTCAGTACTTC. As protein: CASIPRRQGARKNIQYF. The chain joins TRBV28 to TRBJ2-4; TRBD1 aligns across 10 bases. There are 17 residues in the CDR3. J lost 4 bases, V lost 7 bases, and 13 bases had no gene match. Germline V gene data show CDR1 as MDHEN and CDR2 as SYDVKM.